This T cell receptor beta chain was profiled in a study of control samples from healthy donors and cancer patients. Libraries were prepared by immunoSEQ multiplex PCR; TCRdb keeps only in-frame clonotypes and omits some of them. This sample has more than 110,000 clones, with roughly nine tenths found just once. Trimming stripped 0 bases from V and 2 bases from J, with 8 bases between. The CDR3 extends over 15 amino acids. Germline CDR1 SEHNR, CDR2 FQNEAQ (reference sequence). This rearrangement joins TRBV7-9 to TRBJ1-5; no definite D call. The receptor was isolated from a woman aged 25 to 39 in good health. Sample: blood. In nucleotides, the CDR3 is TGTGCCAGCAGCTTAGCAGACGGAGGCAATCAGCCCCAGCATTTT. Residues: CASSLADGGNQPQHF.